The source of this T cell receptor (beta chain) is a study of blood T cell repertoires in COVID-19. Study-level background: COVID-19 samples, acute and convalescent, were from the United States, Italy and Spain. The cDNA or gDNA used as material had been derived from T cells, B-cell-depleted T cells, or PBMCs.

Germline V gene sequence: CDR1 SEHNR, CDR2 FQNEAQ (reference sequence). V trimming: 4 bases; J trimming: 5 bases; junction bases outside the gene matches: 9. This CDR3 contains 15 residues. Per the study methods: Quantification of nucleated cells was approximated via reference gene primer amplification. Assay used: immunoSEQ multiplex PCR; TCRdb lists only in-frame clones, some missing. The V and J calls and clone size are taken from that table; D and trimming were inferred from the DNA. The sample has more than 45,000 clones, about four fifths seen once. The clonotype was recovered from a human donor in a cohort sampled during active COVID-19. The sample was peripheral blood. This rearrangement joins TRBV7-9 to TRBJ2-7, with 9 bases aligning to TRBD1. CDR3 in amino acids: CASSSPGQGFNEQYF. The CDR3 nucleotides read TGTGCCAGCAGCTCACCGGGACAGGGTTTTAACGAGCAGTACTTC.